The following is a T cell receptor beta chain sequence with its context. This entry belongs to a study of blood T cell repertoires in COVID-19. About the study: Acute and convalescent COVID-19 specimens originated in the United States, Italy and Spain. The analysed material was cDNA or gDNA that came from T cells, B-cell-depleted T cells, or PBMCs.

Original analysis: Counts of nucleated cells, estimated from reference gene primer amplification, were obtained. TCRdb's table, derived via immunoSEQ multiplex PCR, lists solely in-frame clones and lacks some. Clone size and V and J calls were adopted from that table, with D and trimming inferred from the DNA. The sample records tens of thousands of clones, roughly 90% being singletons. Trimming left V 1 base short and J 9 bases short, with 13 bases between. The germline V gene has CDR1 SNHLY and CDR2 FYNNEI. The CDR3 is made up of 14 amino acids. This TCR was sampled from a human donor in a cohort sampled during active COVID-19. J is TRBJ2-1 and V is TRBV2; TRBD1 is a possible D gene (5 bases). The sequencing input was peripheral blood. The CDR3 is CASSEEGLALEQFF. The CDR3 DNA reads TGTGCCAGCAGTGAAGAGGGGTTAGCTCTTGAGCAGTTCTTC.